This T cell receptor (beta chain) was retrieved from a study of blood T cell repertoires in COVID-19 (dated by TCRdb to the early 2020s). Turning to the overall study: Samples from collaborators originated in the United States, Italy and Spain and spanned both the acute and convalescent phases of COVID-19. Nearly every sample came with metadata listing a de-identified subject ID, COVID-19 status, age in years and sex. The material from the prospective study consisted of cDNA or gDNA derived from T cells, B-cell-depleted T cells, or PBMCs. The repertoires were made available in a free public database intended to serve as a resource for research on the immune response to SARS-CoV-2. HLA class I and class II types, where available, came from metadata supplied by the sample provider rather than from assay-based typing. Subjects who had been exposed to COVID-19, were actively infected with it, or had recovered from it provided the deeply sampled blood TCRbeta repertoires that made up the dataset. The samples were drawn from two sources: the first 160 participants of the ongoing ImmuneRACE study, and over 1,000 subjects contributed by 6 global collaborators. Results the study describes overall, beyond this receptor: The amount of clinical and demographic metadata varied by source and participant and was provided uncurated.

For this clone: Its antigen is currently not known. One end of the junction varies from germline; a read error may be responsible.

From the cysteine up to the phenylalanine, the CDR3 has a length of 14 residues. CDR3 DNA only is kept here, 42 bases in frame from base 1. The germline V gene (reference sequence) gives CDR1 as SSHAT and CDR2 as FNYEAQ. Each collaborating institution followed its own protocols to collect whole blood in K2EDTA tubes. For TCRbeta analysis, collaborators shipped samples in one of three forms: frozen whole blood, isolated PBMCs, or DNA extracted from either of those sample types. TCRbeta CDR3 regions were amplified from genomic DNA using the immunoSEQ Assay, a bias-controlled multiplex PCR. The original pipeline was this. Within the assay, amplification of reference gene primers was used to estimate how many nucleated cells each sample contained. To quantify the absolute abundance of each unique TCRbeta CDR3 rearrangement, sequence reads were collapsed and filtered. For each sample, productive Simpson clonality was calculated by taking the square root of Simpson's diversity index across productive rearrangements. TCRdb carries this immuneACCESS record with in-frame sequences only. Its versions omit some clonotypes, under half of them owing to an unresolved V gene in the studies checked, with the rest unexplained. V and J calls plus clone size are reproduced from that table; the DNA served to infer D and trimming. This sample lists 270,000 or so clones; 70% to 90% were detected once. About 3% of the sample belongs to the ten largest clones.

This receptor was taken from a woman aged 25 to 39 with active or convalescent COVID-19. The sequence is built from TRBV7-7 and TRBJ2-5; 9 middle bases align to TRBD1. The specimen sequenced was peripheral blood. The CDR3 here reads CASSLGTGKETQYF. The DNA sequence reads TGTGCTAGCAGCCTTGGGACAGGGAAAGAGACCCAGTACTTC.